This entry concerns a single TCR beta chain. The antigen remains unidentified. The V and J ends lost 3 bases and 11 bases respectively, with 8 bases between them. This CDR3 comprises 11 residues. The record originates from a study of T cell responses to AZD1222 COVID-19 vaccine. Study-wide results and limits: Epitopes outside B.1.351 and B.1.1.7 mutated regions reportedly drew nearly half of spike TCRs. Increases in Spike-specific TCR breadth and depth were seen after two AZD1222 doses. Donors were largely white British and mainly female; clonal diversity was possibly underestimated.

The repertoire was sequenced with immunoSEQ multiplex PCR; TCRdb's copy has only in-frame clones and lacks some. Counted here are some 150,000 clones, approximately 90% occurring once; the ten biggest clones make up over 4%. Sequenced material: peripheral blood, taken 28 days after the second AZD1222 dose. V is TRBV12-3 or TRBV12-4 and J is TRBJ1-5; D unclear. This receptor was identified in an adult who received the AZD1222 COVID-19 vaccine. CDR3 loop: CASSFGVTQHF. CDR3 in DNA: TGTGCCAGCAGTTTTGGGGTGACCCAGCATTTT.